This T cell receptor (beta chain) was obtained from a study of T-cell reconstitution after alpha-beta-depleted transplantation in children. Regarding the study as a whole: In patients about two months after transplant, alpha-beta T cells reportedly arose from several hundred expanded graft clones. Newly made T cells mostly supplied T-cell counts and diversity one year after transplant.

Trimming took 6 bases from V and 2 from J, leaving 18 bases between them. The germline CDR1 and CDR2 sequences are DFQATT and SNEGSKA (reference sequence). This CDR3 is 15 amino acids long. Library preparation (for TCRbeta) was performed with unique molecular identifiers. TCRdb independently ran MiXCR on the PCR reads; one entry per CDR3 protein. Of around 600,000 distinct CDR3 sequences in the sample, 20% to 25% are singletons; the top ten hold around 14%. This clonotype was seen a handful of times. The antigen remains unidentified. The clonotype was recovered from a boy less than two years old who had a stem cell transplant for acute myeloid leukemia, so the T cells may come from the graft donor. The gene calls are TRBV20-1 and TRBJ2-3; no clear D gene. This material consisted of PBMCs, mostly from graft donor cells, taken 360 days after TCRalphabeta/CD19-depleted stem cell transplant. The CDR3 nucleotides read TGCAGTGCCCCCTCACGGCAGAGGTTCACAGATACGCAGTATTTT. This gives the protein CSAPSRQRFTDTQYF.